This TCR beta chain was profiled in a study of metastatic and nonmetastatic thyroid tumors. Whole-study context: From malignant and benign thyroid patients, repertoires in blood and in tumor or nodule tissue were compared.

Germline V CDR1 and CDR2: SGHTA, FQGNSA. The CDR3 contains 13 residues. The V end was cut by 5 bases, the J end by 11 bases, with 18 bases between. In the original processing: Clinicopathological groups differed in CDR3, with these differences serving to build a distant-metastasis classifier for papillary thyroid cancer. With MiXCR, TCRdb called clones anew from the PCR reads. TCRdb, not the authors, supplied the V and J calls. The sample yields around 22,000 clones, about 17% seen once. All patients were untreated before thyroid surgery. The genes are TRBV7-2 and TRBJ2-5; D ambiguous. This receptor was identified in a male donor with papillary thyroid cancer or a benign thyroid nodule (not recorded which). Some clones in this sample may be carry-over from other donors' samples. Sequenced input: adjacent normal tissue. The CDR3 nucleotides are TGTGCCAGCAGCCAGTCGCTCCAAGAGGCTCAGTACTTC. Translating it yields CASSQSLQEAQYF.